Below, 29 T cell receptor beta chains from the same sample are listed, as sequenced in a study of response to subunit inactivated influenza vaccine. MiXCR, applied by TCRdb to the RT-PCR reads, yields one record per CDR3 protein. The table records around 650,000 distinct CDR3 sequences, 15% to 18% of them present only once. The sample here was PBMCs from blood, taken 11 to 12 days after vaccination. These receptors all stem from a man aged 50 to 59 who received an inactivated influenza vaccine.

This clonotype was seen at least ten times. The genes are TRBV5-1 and TRBJ1-1, with 7 bases that match TRBD1. Germline-derived CDR1 and CDR2 are SGHRS and YFSETQ. The CDR3 contains 14 residues. V shed 4 bases, J shed 4 bases, and the junction held 7 bases outside the gene matches. CDR3 DNA sequence: TGCGCCAGCAGCACCGGGACAGCGGGCACTGAAGCTTTCTTT. It specifies CASSTGTAGTEAFF.

The V call is TRBV2, the J call TRBJ2-7; possibly TRBD2 for D (6 bases). V was shortened by 1 base and J by 2 bases, with 12 bases between the two germline ends. The germline V gene has CDR1 SNHLY and CDR2 FYNNEI. The CDR3 length is 15 residues. The CDR3: CASSEVGRGAYEQYF. The CDR3 coding sequence is TGTGCCAGCAGTGAAGTCGGGCGGGGCGCCTACGAGCAGTACTTC.

This clonotype has a handful of counts. The chain uses TRBV6-5 and TRBJ2-7, with a weak D call TRBD2 (5 bases). Germline values: CDR1 MNHEY, CDR2 SVGAGI. The CDR3 totals 15 residues. The V end was cut by 2 bases, the J end by 1 base, with 12 bases between. CDR3 DNA: TGTGCCAGCAGTTACCTTCCACTAGAGTCCTACGAGCAGTACTTC. Translated, it gives CASSYLPLESYEQYF.

J is TRBJ2-5 and V is TRBV12-3 or TRBV12-4; 8 bases map to TRBD2. V lost 6 bases, J lost 4 bases, and 4 bases stayed unmatched. CDR3 length equals 13 residues. CDR3 region: CASRLGLVETQYF. The CDR3 DNA reads TGTGCCAGCAGGTTGGGACTAGTAGAGACCCAGTACTTC.

This clonotype turned up a few times. The chain is built from TRBV5-1 and TRBJ1-6; no firm D call. V lost 5 bases to trimming and J lost 0 bases, with 6 bases between them. CDR1 and CDR2 from the germline V gene are SGHRS and YFSETQ. CDR3 length equals 14 residues. CDR3 region: CASRKSSYNSPLHF. The CDR3, as DNA: TGCGCCAGCAGGAAAAGCTCCTATAATTCACCCCTCCACTTT.

Concerning this clonotype: This CDR3 is missing its conserved last phenylalanine or tryptophan, likely due to a read error. The chain links TRBV20-1 to TRBJ2-1; D call uncertain. The length of the CDR3 is 10 residues. CDR1 is DFQATT and CDR2 is SNEGSKA in the germline V gene (reference sequence). Deletions cut 6 bases from V and 7 bases from J, with 7 bases between. The CDR3 DNA reads TGCAGTGCCTCCCAAAATGAGCAGTTCCTC. Translated: CSASQNEQFL.

The genes are TRBV5-1 and TRBJ2-3; the D gene is possibly TRBD2 (6 bases). Per the germline V gene, CDR1 is SGHRS and CDR2 is YFSETQ. Trimming shortened V by 3 bases and J by 2 bases, and 16 bases separated the two germline ends. The CDR3 totals 16 residues. The chain's CDR3 is CASSSPGGTHTDTQYF. For the CDR3, the DNA is TGCGCCAGCAGCTCTCCCGGCGGGACCCACACAGATACGCAGTATTTT. Complete variable domain (other parts from reference TRBV5-1 and TRBJ2-3): KAGVTQTPRYLIKTRGQQVTLSCSPISGHRSVSWYQQTPGQGLQFLFEYFSETQRNKGNFPGRFSGRQFSNSRSEMNVSTLELGDSALYLCASSSPGGTHTDTQYFGPGTRLTVL.

The chain links TRBV28 to TRBJ2-1; the match to TRBD1 covers 9 bases. This CDR3 has 19 amino acids. V shed 8 bases, J shed 10 bases, and the junction held 27 bases outside the gene matches. CDR1 and CDR2 (germline): MDHEN, SYDVKM. The CDR3 loop reads CASSPPGQGLQRRSKEQFF. For the CDR3, the DNA is TGTGCCAGCTCGCCTCCGGGACAGGGTCTCCAGAGACGTTCGAAGGAGCAGTTCTTC.

This clonotype showed up just a few times. The chain couples TRBV5-1 to TRBJ1-1; D is perhaps TRBD1 (5 bases). V dropped 1 base and J dropped 5 bases, with 12 bases sitting between them. Looked up from germline, CDR1 is SGHRS and CDR2 is YFSETQ. The CDR3 has 14 residues. The chain's CDR3 is CASSLWGGETEAFF. The DNA of the CDR3 is TGCGCCAGCAGCTTGTGGGGCGGGGAAACTGAAGCTTTCTTT.

This clonotype turned up a few times. The gene calls are TRBV10-3 and TRBJ1-5; 11 bases match TRBD1. The CDR3 is 13 amino acids. After removal of 10 bases from V and 7 bases from J, the junction contained 6 bases not matched to a gene. Germline V gene data show CDR1 as ENHRY and CDR2 as SYGVKD. The CDR3 sequence: CATSGQGGQPQHF. The DNA of the CDR3 is TGTGCCACCTCGGGACAGGGGGGCCAGCCCCAGCATTTT.

This chain connects TRBV15 to TRBJ2-3, with D perhaps assigned TRBD1 or TRBD2 (5 bases each). Deletions cut 1 base from V and 3 bases from J, with 14 bases between. Per the germline V gene, CDR1 is LNHNV and CDR2 is YYDKDF (reference sequence). CDR3 length equals 16 residues. This chain's CDR3 is CATSRVMGERTDTQYF. CDR3 nucleotide sequence: TGTGCCACCAGCAGAGTCATGGGGGAGAGGACAGATACGCAGTATTTT.

With regard to this clonotype: As the CDR3 is not closed by the conserved phenylalanine or tryptophan, this likely results from a read error. This chain uses TRBV4-2 with TRBJ2-7, with 8 bases fitting TRBD1. The V gene's germline CDR1 is LGHNA and CDR2 YNFKEQ. The CDR3 is 16 residues long. After removal of 0 bases from V and 0 bases from J, the junction contained 4 bases not matched to a gene. CDR3 coding DNA: TGTGCCAGCAGCCAAGATTTAGGGACAGGCTCCTACGAGCAGTACTAC. As protein: CASSQDLGTGSYEQYY.

V and J are TRBV3-1 and TRBJ2-7; D gene uncertain. Germline CDR1 and CDR2: LGHDT and YNNKEL (reference sequence). The CDR3 totals 11 residues. Trimming removed 7 bases at V and 7 bases at J, with 11 bases between. This CDR3 reads CASKGLAEQYF. The CDR3 nucleotides are TGTGCCAGCAAGGGCCTTGCGGAGCAGTACTTC.

This clonotype was seen a handful of times. V gene TRBV6-2 or TRBV6-3 combines with J gene TRBJ2-3; TRBD2 matches at 7 bases. The germline V gene has CDR1 MNHEY and CDR2 SVGEGT. The length of the CDR3 is 16 residues. Losses at the gene ends were 6 bases for V and 3 bases for J; bases not matched to a gene: 12. The CDR3 DNA reads TGTGCCAGCAGCCCCTGGGTACGGCGGGAGACAGATACGCAGTATTTT. This gives the protein CASSPWVRRETDTQYF.

This clonotype was detected a few times. This chain links TRBV20-1 with TRBJ2-2; 8 bases fit TRBD1. CDR1 is DFQATT and CDR2 is SNEGSKA in the germline V gene (reference sequence). The V and J ends lost 3 bases and 3 bases, in that order; junction bases with no gene match: 15. The CDR3 runs to 18 residues. DNA of the CDR3: TGCAGTGCTAGGAACCCTCTTGTTCGCAGGGGGCACACCGGGGAGCTGTTTTTT. Protein sequence: CSARNPLVRRGHTGELFF.

In its sample, this clonotype was seen a few times. The chain combines TRBV7-3 with TRBJ2-3; tentative D call: TRBD2 (6 bases). CDR1 and CDR2 (germline): SGHTA, FQGTGA. Trimming stripped 5 bases from V and 6 bases from J, with 21 bases between. The CDR3 extends over 16 amino acids. The CDR3 DNA follows: TGTGCCAGCAGCCGTATTGCGGGAAACTCGGGGGATACGCAGTATTTT. It encodes CASSRIAGNSGDTQYF.

CDR3 sequence: CSARGGDTQYF. In DNA form, the CDR3 reads TGCAGTGCGAGGGGGGGGGATACGCAGTATTTT. The chain joins TRBV20-1 to TRBJ2-3; TRBD2 might be the D (7 bases). Deletions cut 6 bases from V and 6 bases from J, with 10 bases between. The CDR3 has 11 amino acids. In germline, CDR1 is DFQATT, CDR2 SNEGSKA (reference sequence).

The V call is TRBV7-3, the J call TRBJ2-3; the D gene could be TRBD1 or TRBD2 (5 bases each). The CDR3 is 17 residues long. V was clipped by 2 bases and J by 1 base, with 16 bases between them. CDR1 is SGHTA and CDR2 is FQGTGA in the germline V gene. The CDR3 protein is CASSLGTTILGTDTQYF. CDR3 sequence (DNA): TGTGCCAGCAGCTTAGGGACCACGATTCTCGGCACAGATACGCAGTATTTT.

J is TRBJ1-2 and V is TRBV20-1; 10 bases agree with TRBD1. The V gene's germline CDR1 is DFQATT and CDR2 SNEGSKA (reference sequence). The CDR3 runs to 14 residues. The junction had 5 bases not matched to a gene; V was cut back by 3 bases and J by 4 bases. The CDR3 protein is CSARDRGYSYGYTF. The CDR3 bases are TGCAGTGCTAGGGACAGGGGGTATAGCTATGGCTACACCTTC.

CDR3 DNA: TGTGCCAGCTCACCCGGGGGAGTAACAGTATCGTTCTTC. Encoded protein: CASSPGGVTVSFF. V gene TRBV18 combines with J gene TRBJ2-1, with D possibly being TRBD2 (6 bases). This CDR3 region has 13 residues. CDR1 and CDR2 (germline): KGHSH, LQKENI. V was shortened by 3 bases and J by 15 bases, with 18 bases between the two germline ends.

V gene TRBV5-6 combines with J gene TRBJ2-3; TRBD1 aligns across 9 bases. V trimming: 3 bases; J trimming: 6 bases; junction bases outside the gene matches: 26. Looked up from germline, CDR1 is SGHDT and CDR2 is YYEEEE. There are 21 residues in the CDR3. Written as DNA, the CDR3 is TGTGCCAGCAGCTCTGCGATGTGGGGACAGGGTTTTAGAGGGGGCCTTGATACGCAGTATTTT. Translating gives CASSSAMWGQGFRGGLDTQYF. Full variable domain (missing parts from reference TRBV5-6 and TRBJ2-3): DAGVTQSPTHLIKTRGQQVTLRCSPKSGHDTVSWYQQALGQGPQFIFQYYEEEERQRGNFPDRFSGHQFPNYSSELNVNALLLGDSALYLCASSSAMWGQGFRGGLDTQYFGPGTRLTVL.

The CDR3 region is CATNGAYNEQFF. DNA of the CDR3: TGTGCCACCAACGGGGCGTACAATGAGCAGTTCTTC. The chain carries TRBV15 and TRBJ2-1; D may match TRBD1 or TRBD2 (5 bases each). Germline lookup yields CDR1 LNHNV and CDR2 YYDKDF (reference sequence). V lost 7 bases, J lost 4 bases, and 8 bases lay in between. This CDR3 spans 12 amino acids.

This clonotype was seen many times. V is TRBV14 and J is TRBJ2-7; maybe TRBD1 (6 bases). Trimming pared 2 bases from V and 4 bases from J, leaving 9 bases between. The length of the CDR3 is 13 residues. Germline V gene data show CDR1 as SGHDN and CDR2 as FVKESK. CDR3 coding DNA: TGTGCCAGCAGCCAATATAGGGGGTACGAGCAGTACTTC. Its translation is CASSQYRGYEQYF.

This clonotype has a handful of counts. The chain uses TRBV20-1 and TRBJ2-4; D gene uncertain. Per germline, CDR1 DFQATT and CDR2 SNEGSKA (reference sequence). The CDR3 is made up of 13 amino acids. This CDR3 is CSAPPLAKNIQYF. CDR3 DNA: TGCAGCGCTCCGCCGCTAGCCAAAAACATTCAGTACTTC.

The gene calls are TRBV9 and TRBJ2-1; TRBD1 aligns across 8 bases. Germline V gene lookup returns CDR1 SGDLS and CDR2 YYNGEE. This CDR3 is built from 13 residues. J gave up 9 bases and V 0 bases, and 2 bases lay outside the gene matches. The CDR3 sequence: CASSVADRGEQFF. The CDR3 nucleotides read TGTGCCAGCAGCGTAGCCGACAGGGGTGAGCAGTTCTTC.

This clonotype was counted a few times. J is TRBJ2-3 and V is TRBV5-6; D call uncertain. The CDR3 extends over 15 amino acids. The germline V gene encodes CDR1 SGHDT and CDR2 YYEEEE. Trimming left V 3 bases short and J 2 bases short, with 13 bases between. This CDR3 is CASSSPLSLTDTQYF. For the CDR3, the DNA is TGTGCCAGCAGCTCTCCGCTGTCACTCACAGATACGCAGTATTTT.

This clonotype was detected a few times. The J gene is TRBJ2-5, the V gene TRBV28; D might be TRBD2 (6 bases). This CDR3 is 13 amino acids long. The ends were cut back, 4 bases at V and 7 bases at J, with 13 bases in the middle. Germline CDR1 reads MDHEN; CDR2 reads SYDVKM. Written as DNA, the CDR3 is TGTGCCAGCAGTTCTGCTAGCGTCCGGACCCAGTACTTC. It translates to CASSSASVRTQYF.

This chain joins TRBV20-1 and TRBJ2-5; 8 bases align to TRBD1. Germline lookup yields CDR1 DFQATT and CDR2 SNEGSKA (reference sequence). The V and J ends lost 1 base and 7 bases, in that order; junction bases with no gene match: 20. The CDR3 totals 18 residues. CDR3 sequence: CSARVGSGGAGTSGTQYF. DNA of the CDR3: TGCAGTGCTAGAGTCGGGTCAGGGGGCGCTGGAACCTCAGGGACCCAGTACTTC.

This clonotype has just a few counts. The chain uses TRBV4-3 and TRBJ2-3; TRBD2 matches 9 bases. This CDR3 comprises 19 residues. Trimming took 0 bases from V and 2 from J; bases not matched to a gene: 12. Germline loops: CDR1 LGHNA, CDR2 YSLEER. The CDR3 region is CASSQDAKIAGGYTDTQYF. The CDR3 coding sequence is TGCGCCAGCAGCCAAGACGCCAAAATTGCGGGGGGGTACACAGATACGCAGTATTTT.